The following is a TCR beta chain sequence with its context. Its cognate antigen is unknown. Assay: immunoSEQ multiplex PCR; the TCRdb copy retains only in-frame clones and omits some. The sample carries some 120,000 clones, approximately 94% recorded once. This sample is drawn from a study of siplizumab effects on memory and regulatory T cells. Study-wide points: Mappable alloreactive CD4+ clones were on average around 69% Treg-derived with siplizumab, roughly 25% in controls.

CDR1 is SGHTA, CDR2 FQGNSA, per germline. The CDR3 length is 16 residues. J was trimmed by 5 bases and V by 5 bases; bases with no gene match: 12. The clonotype comes from a human donor in good health. The material sequenced was non-Treg CD4+ T cells sorted from blood. V and J are TRBV7-2 and TRBJ2-7, with TRBD2 identical over 10 bases. The CDR3 here is CASSVGLLAGADEQYF. The CDR3 DNA follows: TGTGCCAGCAGCGTAGGCCTCCTAGCGGGAGCCGACGAGCAGTACTTC.